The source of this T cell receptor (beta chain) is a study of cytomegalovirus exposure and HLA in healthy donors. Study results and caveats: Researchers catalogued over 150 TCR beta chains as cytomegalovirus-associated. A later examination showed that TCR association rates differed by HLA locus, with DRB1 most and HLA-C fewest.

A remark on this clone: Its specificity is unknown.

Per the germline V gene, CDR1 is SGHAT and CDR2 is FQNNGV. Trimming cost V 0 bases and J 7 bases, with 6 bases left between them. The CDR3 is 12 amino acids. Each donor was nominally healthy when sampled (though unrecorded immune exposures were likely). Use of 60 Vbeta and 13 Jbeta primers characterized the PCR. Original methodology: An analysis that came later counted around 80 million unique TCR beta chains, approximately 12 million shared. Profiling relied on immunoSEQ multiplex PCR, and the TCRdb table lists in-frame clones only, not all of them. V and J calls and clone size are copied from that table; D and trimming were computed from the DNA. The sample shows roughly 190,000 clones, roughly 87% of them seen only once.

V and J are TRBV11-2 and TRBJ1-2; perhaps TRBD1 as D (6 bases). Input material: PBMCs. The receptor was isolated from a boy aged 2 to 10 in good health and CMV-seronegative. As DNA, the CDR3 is TGTGCCAGCAGCTTAGACAGGGGTGGCTACACCTTC. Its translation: CASSLDRGGYTF.